This T cell receptor (beta chain) is from a study of regulatory T cells in long-lasting Graves disease. Whole-study findings and limits: Newly diagnosed Graves' patients exceeded persistent ones in TCR diversity. Comparison showed that persistent patients shared more public clonotypes (roughly 2,700) than new patients (approximately 930). Repertoires from persistent disease leaned toward TRBV28, TRBJ1-2 and TRBJ2-5.

Relying on iRepertoire HTBI primers and Arm-PCR of CDR3 regions, the team built TCR beta libraries. TCRdb re-called the multiplex PCR reads with MiXCR, one entry per CDR3 protein. The sample shows about 460,000 distinct CDR3 sequences, 20% to 25% of them seen only once. Time point given: persistent/refractory GD, antithyroid drugs over 5 years with positive TRAb. Extracted PBMC RNA gave rise to the TCR library. This clonotype was detected only a few times. The antigen remains undetermined. V dropped 7 bases and J dropped 7 bases, with 22 bases sitting between them. Germline V gives CDR1 GTSNPN, CDR2 SVGIG (reference sequence). This CDR3 is built from 14 residues.

Material: peripheral blood mononuclear cells (PBMCs), obtained when the disease was refractory, from a patient treated with antithyroid drugs. The chain combines TRBV30 with TRBJ2-5, with TRBD2 as a possible D gene (5 bases). The source of this sequence is a female donor with Graves disease. This CDR3 reads CASLPGGIEGTQYF. For the CDR3, the DNA is TGTGCCTCCCTACCTGGCGGAATTGAGGGGACCCAGTACTTC.